The 28 T cell receptor beta chains listed next were all sequenced from one sample in a study of shared clonotypes between healthy human individuals. Data came from immunoSEQ multiplex PCR; TCRdb stores just in-frame clones and leaves some out. The table records some 630,000 clones, 72% of them present only once. Sequencing input: memory CD4+ T cells sorted from blood. Regarding subset: CD45RA-negative fraction. The receptors derive from a woman aged 25-40 years in good health.

This clone was seen a handful of times. The chain recombines TRBV19 with TRBJ1-2, with TRBD1 matching over 10 bases. V lost 3 bases and J lost 1; bases outside the gene matches: 8. The CDR3 runs to 17 residues. Germline V CDR1 and CDR2: LNHDA, SQIVND (reference sequence). The DNA for the CDR3 is TGTGCCAGTAGTATGAGTGGACAGGGGGTCTTTAACTATGGCTACACCTTC. Residues: CASSMSGQGVFNYGYTF.

The chain joins TRBV11-2 to TRBJ2-7, with 12 bases matching TRBD2. Germline assignment: CDR1 SGHAT and CDR2 FQNNGV. The trim removed 5 bases at V and 7 bases at J, leaving 9 bases unmatched. The CDR3 totals 15 residues. CDR3 residues: CASSGLAGGPIEQYF. Here the CDR3 DNA reads TGTGCCAGCAGCGGCCTAGCGGGAGGGCCGATTGAGCAGTACTTC.

The rearrangement links TRBV2 to TRBJ2-1; maybe TRBD2 (6 bases). Germline V CDR1 and CDR2: SNHLY, FYNNEI. V lost 5 bases and J lost 7, with 18 bases in between. There are 15 residues in the CDR3. CDR3 sequence (DNA): TGTGCCAGCAGTAAGGACTGGGTCCGGGGGAATGAGCAGTTCTTC. This encodes CASSKDWVRGNEQFF.

This rearrangement joins TRBV19 to TRBJ2-7; a possible D gene is TRBD2 (7 bases). Germline CDR1 LNHDA, CDR2 SQIVND (reference sequence). The germline V and J ends were trimmed by 5 bases and 4 bases, with 21 bases remaining between them. This CDR3 contains 16 residues. The CDR3 DNA follows: TGTGCCAGTAGTTCCTCGGTCGGGGGGCCGAAATACGAGCAGTACTTC. It yields the protein CASSSSVGGPKYEQYF.

This clone showed up just once. The rearrangement joins TRBV28 to TRBJ2-1, with TRBD2 matching over 8 bases. The V gene's germline CDR1 is MDHEN and CDR2 SYDVKM. This CDR3 spans 15 amino acids. Trimming removed 6 bases from V and 4 bases from J; junction bases left unmatched: 8. The CDR3 nucleotides are TGTGCCAGCAGATCCGGGACTAGGGTATACAATGAGCAGTTCTTC. Translation: CASRSGTRVYNEQFF.

For this clone: The sample carries other DNA sequences with the same CDR3. This chain uses TRBV13 with TRBJ2-5; 7 positions match TRBD2. V shed 5 bases, J shed 5 bases, and the junction held 5 bases outside the gene matches. There are 13 residues in the CDR3. Germline lookup yields CDR1 PRHDT and CDR2 FYEKMQ (reference sequence). The CDR3 sequence: CASSLERGETQYF. The CDR3 DNA sequence: TGTGCCAGCAGCCTCGAGCGGGGCGAGACCCAGTACTTC.

V and J are TRBV19 and TRBJ1-2; 8 bases fit TRBD1. The CDR3 is 15 residues long. Germline CDR1 LNHDA, CDR2 SQIVND (reference sequence). The V segment lost 7 bases and the J segment 1 base; nucleotides outside the gene matches: 8. The CDR3 is CASILGTGNNYGYTF. DNA for the CDR3: TGTGCCAGTATCCTCGGGACAGGAAATAACTATGGCTACACCTTC.

Remarks on this clone: Other DNA sequences in the sample encode the same CDR3. The chain employs TRBV19 and TRBJ2-5, with TRBD2 as a possible D gene (7 bases). The V and J ends lost 2 bases and 3 bases respectively, with 19 bases between them. Germline V gives CDR1 LNHDA, CDR2 SQIVND (reference sequence). This CDR3 has 17 amino acids. CDR3 region: CASSIMGGRGLKETQYF. The CDR3 bases are TGTGCCAGTAGTATAATGGGGGGGCGAGGACTTAAAGAGACCCAGTACTTC.

The CDR3 protein is CASSLDGTGTGGYNEQFF. The CDR3 DNA reads TGTGCCAGCAGCTTAGATGGAACCGGGACAGGGGGGTACAATGAGCAGTTCTTC. The J gene is TRBJ2-1, the V gene TRBV11-3; 11 bases map to TRBD1. This CDR3 has 18 amino acids. Trimming removed 0 bases from V and 4 bases from J; junction bases left unmatched: 8. Per the germline V gene, CDR1 is SGHNT and CDR2 is YENEEA.

The chain carries TRBV10-3 and TRBJ1-1; the D is unclear. Trimming removed 7 bases at V and 5 bases at J, with 23 bases between. The germline gives CDR1 ENHRY, CDR2 SYGVKD. CDR3 length: 16 amino acids. The CDR3 here is CAIKEEDIWVWTEAFF. The CDR3 nucleotides are TGTGCCATCAAAGAAGAGGATATATGGGTGTGGACTGAAGCTTTCTTT.

The V and J genes are TRBV19 and TRBJ2-2, with D perhaps TRBD1 (6 bases). CDR1 is LNHDA and CDR2 is SQIVND in the germline V gene (reference sequence). This CDR3 has 15 residues. With 0 bases removed from V and 5 bases from J, the gap between germline ends came to 10 bases. DNA of the CDR3: TGTGCCAGTAGTATAGACAGGGGTAGTACCGGGGAGCTGTTTTTT. It yields the protein CASSIDRGSTGELFF.

The chain links TRBV10-1 to TRBJ2-4; D may be TRBD1 (5 bases). Germline-derived CDR1 and CDR2 are WNHNN and SYGVQD (reference sequence). The CDR3 is made up of 12 amino acids. Trimming left V 5 bases short and J 6 bases short, with 8 bases between. CDR3 sequence: CASSSQVNIQYF. The CDR3 nucleotides read TGCGCCAGCAGTTCACAGGTAAACATTCAGTACTTC.

The sample holds one count of this clone. The chain combines TRBV18 with TRBJ2-5; unclear D gene. Trimming stripped 6 bases from V and 7 bases from J, with 15 bases between. This CDR3 contains 13 residues. Looked up from germline, CDR1 is KGHSH and CDR2 is LQKENI. The CDR3 spells CASSPNPAGTQYF. As DNA, the CDR3 is TGTGCCAGCTCTCCTAACCCCGCAGGGACCCAGTACTTC.

The chain uses TRBV5-1 and TRBJ1-1; no definite D call. Per germline, CDR1 SGHRS and CDR2 YFSETQ. The CDR3 sequence is 14 residues long. V dropped 0 bases and J dropped 1 base, with 7 bases sitting between them. CDR3 residues: CASSLARPNTEAFF. The CDR3 bases are TGCGCCAGCAGCTTGGCCAGGCCGAACACTGAAGCTTTCTTT.

At least ten counts were recorded for this clone. The chain couples TRBV11-2 to TRBJ2-6, with 8 positions matching TRBD2. The trim removed 4 bases at V and 2 bases at J, leaving 10 bases unmatched. The germline V gene encodes CDR1 SGHAT and CDR2 FQNNGV. There are 18 residues in the CDR3. CDR3 sequence (DNA): TGTGCCAGCAGCTCGTTGGGGACTAGGGAAACTGGGGCCAACGTCCTGACTTTC. This translates into CASSSLGTRETGANVLTF.

This sequence joins TRBV11-2 and TRBJ2-7, with TRBD1 as a possible D gene (5 bases). The CDR3 length is 12 residues. With 5 bases removed from V and 4 bases from J, the gap between germline ends came to 9 bases. CDR1 and CDR2 from the germline V gene are SGHAT and FQNNGV. CDR3 bases: TGTGCCAGCAGCAACCGACAGTACGAGCAGTACTTC. Translated: CASSNRQYEQYF.

Comment on this clone: Relative to the germline gene, one junction end is altered; a read error may explain this. The chain is built from TRBV28 and TRBJ1-2, with 7 bases that match TRBD1. The CDR3 contains 14 residues. Germline V gene lookup returns CDR1 MDHEN and CDR2 SYDVKM. CDR3 DNA sequence: TGTGTCAGCAGTTCCCTCCCGGACAGGTATGGCTACACCTTC. It translates to CVSSSLPDRYGYTF.

This clone has only a few counts. The rearrangement joins TRBV11-2 to TRBJ2-2, with TRBD1 as a possible D gene (6 bases). V shed 0 bases and J shed 8 bases, with 13 bases lying between them. From germline, CDR1 is SGHAT and CDR2 FQNNGV. The CDR3 is 15 residues long. For the CDR3, the DNA is TGTGCCAGCAGCTTAGATCGTCAGGGGTTTGGGGAGCTGTTTTTT. Protein sequence: CASSLDRQGFGELFF.

Remarks on this clone: Other DNA sequences in the sample encode the same CDR3. This chain uses TRBV18 with TRBJ2-2, with TRBD1 as a possible D gene (6 bases). The ends were cut back, 6 bases at V and 6 bases at J, with 11 bases in the middle. The CDR3 sequence is 13 residues long. CDR1 is KGHSH, CDR2 LQKENI, per germline. The CDR3 loop is CASSPAGAGELFF. The CDR3 nucleotides read TGTGCCAGCTCCCCCGCAGGGGCCGGGGAGCTGTTTTTT.

This chain joins TRBV29-1 and TRBJ2-7, with unresolved D. The CDR3 consists of 12 residues. Trimming took off 2 bases at V and 0 bases at J, with 5 bases between the two ends. From germline, CDR1 is SQVTM and CDR2 ANQGSEA. The CDR3 region has the DNA TGCAGCGTTGAAACCCACTCCTACGAGCAGTACTTC. Its translation is CSVETHSYEQYF.

This clone was seen a single time. J is TRBJ2-6 and V is TRBV11-2; 7 bases match TRBD1. This CDR3 contains 17 residues. Per the germline V gene, CDR1 is SGHAT and CDR2 is FQNNGV. The V and J ends lost 5 bases and 3 bases, in that order; junction bases with no gene match: 10. CDR3 region: CASSKLTGFFGANVLTF. The CDR3 DNA is TGTGCCAGCAGCAAACTGACAGGGTTCTTTGGGGCCAACGTCCTGACTTTC.

A few counts support this clone. This rearrangement joins TRBV29-1 to TRBJ2-5, with 7 bases fitting TRBD2. The length of the CDR3 is 11 residues. Unmatched junction bases numbered 7, after V lost 4 bases and J lost 11 bases. The germline V gene has CDR1 SQVTM and CDR2 ANQGSEA. The CDR3 spells CSVGRGREQYF. The CDR3 DNA is TGCAGCGTTGGACGGGGGAGGGAGCAGTACTTC.

This clone was seen only a few times. The CDR3 loop reads CASSAIAGAGNEQFF. The CDR3 region has the DNA TGTGCCAGCAGCGCAATAGCGGGAGCCGGCAATGAGCAGTTCTTC. This chain links TRBV9 with TRBJ2-1; TRBD2 agrees at 9 bases. This CDR3 has 15 amino acids. Germline loops: CDR1 SGDLS, CDR2 YYNGEE. The V and J ends lost 3 bases and 6 bases, in that order; junction bases with no gene match: 7.

This clone was picked up a small number of times. CDR3 nucleotide sequence: TGTGCCAGCAGCTTCGTGGGTTTAAACACTGAAGCTTTCTTT. It is translated as CASSFVGLNTEAFF. The V and J genes are TRBV7-2 and TRBJ1-1; D not certain. Germline V lookup: CDR1 SGHTA, CDR2 FQGNSA. V was trimmed by 3 bases and J by 2 bases, leaving 10 bases between them. The CDR3 is 14 residues long.

The chain uses TRBV18 and TRBJ2-4, with 7 bases that match TRBD2. There are 16 residues in the CDR3. Germline CDR1 reads KGHSH; CDR2 reads LQKENI. Trimming at V came to 4 bases and at J to 6 bases, leaving 12 bases not matched to a gene. CDR3 loop: CASSLPSGRLVNIQYF. The CDR3 bases are TGTGCCAGCTCACTTCCTAGCGGTAGATTGGTAAACATTCAGTACTTC. Full variable domain (missing parts from reference TRBV18 and TRBJ2-4): NAGVMQNPRHLVRRRGQEARLRCSPMKGHSHVYWYRQLPEEGLKFMVYLQKENIIDESGMPKERFSAEFPKEGPSILRIQQVVRGDSAAYFCASSLPSGRLVNIQYFGAGTRLSVL.

The J gene is TRBJ2-1, the V gene TRBV6-5; D is possibly TRBD1 (6 bases). V was shortened by 4 bases and J by 7 bases, with 20 bases between the two germline ends. CDR3 length: 16 residues. Per germline, CDR1 MNHEY and CDR2 SVGAGI. The CDR3 DNA sequence: TGTGCCAGCAGTTTTCTGACCGGGACAACCAGGAATGAGCAGTTCTTC. Its translation: CASSFLTGTTRNEQFF.

The rearrangement uses TRBV28 and TRBJ1-4; D gene ambiguous. Trimming removed 4 bases from V and 10 bases from J, with 10 bases in between. This CDR3 is 12 amino acids long. Germline lookup yields CDR1 MDHEN and CDR2 SYDVKM. CDR3 nucleotides: TGTGCCAGCAGTTCGTCGATGGGAAAACTGTTTTTT. Translated: CASSSSMGKLFF.

This chain connects TRBV10-1 to TRBJ1-3; D is unclear. The germline V and J ends were trimmed by 6 bases and 2 bases, with 11 bases remaining between them. CDR1 and CDR2 (germline): WNHNN, SYGVQD (reference sequence). The CDR3 totals 14 residues. For the CDR3, the DNA is TGCGCCAGCAGCCACGGTGGGGCTGGAAACACCATATATTTT. The encoded protein is CASSHGGAGNTIYF.